This record looks at one T cell receptor (beta chain) sequence and its context. Deletions cut 10 bases from V and 6 bases from J, with 26 bases between. The CDR3 sequence is 16 residues long. The germline V gene has CDR1 MNHEY and CDR2 SMNVEV (reference sequence). The record originates from a study of shared clonotypes between healthy human individuals. The data were produced by immunoSEQ multiplex PCR, yet TCRdb's version contains in-frame clones alone and is incomplete. This sample has roughly 2 million clones, with over 85% found just once. Naive CD8 cells comprised CD45RO-negative, CCR7-positively selected cells, excluding terminally differentiated effector memory CD45RA+ cells.

The receptor's source is a man between 18 and 35 years old in good health. The chain joins TRBV27 to TRBJ2-3; D could derive from TRBD1 or TRBD2 (7 bases each). The sequencing sample was made of naive CD8+ T cells sorted from blood. CDR3 amino acids: CATRGLGAGLGDTQYF. CDR3 nucleotide sequence: TGTGCCACCAGGGGGTTGGGAGCGGGGTTAGGGGATACGCAGTATTTT.